The present T cell receptor beta chain was sequenced within a study of T cell responses to AZD1222 COVID-19 vaccine. Study-wide findings and caveats: Dominant at 160-218 and 743-854, vaccine-associated CD4 TCRs also spanned spike. White British donors predominated, females outnumbered males, and clonal diversity was possibly underestimated. Nearly half of spike-specific TCRs reportedly target unmutated variant regions.

For this clone: Its antigen remains unidentified. At one boundary the junction diverges from the germline segment, which might be a read error.

TCRdb's table, derived via immunoSEQ multiplex PCR, lists solely in-frame clones and lacks some. The data contain 150,000 or so clones, 92% of them seen just once; the ten biggest clones take up around 3.5%. The germline V gene has CDR1 MNHNS and CDR2 SASEGT. The CDR3 spans 11 residues. Sequences were derived from peripheral blood, sampled 28 days after the second AZD1222 dose. The chain recombines TRBV6-1 with TRBJ1-2; D gene ambiguous. The receptor comes from an adult who received the AZD1222 COVID-19 vaccine. CDR3 amino acids: CASSDGSGCTF. CDR3 nucleotide sequence: TGTGCCAGCAGTGACGGGTCGGGCTGCACCTTC.